This T cell receptor beta chain was sequenced during a study of Ad26.COV2.S vaccination and SARS-CoV-2 variants. General study points: Recipients of either vaccine or placebo displayed similar breadth of non-spike TCRs.

Treatment here: some 20 received Ad26.COV2.S at low or high dose, single or two shots; about 5 received placebo; per-sample allocation not given. On day 63 after the first injection, vaccine and placebo recipients gave samples. As regards this clone: The antigen remains undetermined.

Some clones are missing from TCRdb's copy, which holds only in-frame ones; the method was immunoSEQ multiplex PCR. In the table there are fewer than 800,000 clones, more than 70% of which are singletons. The CDR3 contains 16 residues. The V call is TRBV21-1, the J call TRBJ1-1; the table's D call, TRBD1, has no DNA check behind it. TRBV21-1 is assigned pseudogene status. This material consisted of peripheral blood, taken in a trial of Ad26.COV2.S vaccine versus placebo. This receptor was obtained from a person aged 18-65 years who received the Ad26.COV2.S COVID-19 vaccine or a placebo. CDR3 protein: CASSRDRGPKNTEAFF. The CDR3 DNA follows: TGTGCCAGCAGCAGGGACAGGGGGCCAAAGAACACTGAAGCTTTCTTT.